The 19 T cell receptor beta chains listed next were all sequenced from one sample in a study of regulatory T cells in long-lasting Graves disease (dated by TCRdb to the early 2020s). The sample's time point label, decoded: persistent/refractory GD, antithyroid drugs over 5 years with positive TRAb. For both TCR sequencing and RNA sequencing, RNA was extracted from PBMCs in TRIzol. The receptor library was made with multiplex PCR. This sample was sequenced with an Illumina HiSeq 4000. iRepertoire HTBI primers and Arm-PCR amplification of CDR3 regions were used to construct TCR beta libraries. Using fastp trimming at Q25 and MiXCR clonotype assembly, TCRdb reanalyzed the public sequencing data and kept in-frame beta chains. Each entry is one CDR3 protein sequence, shown with its most common DNA and genes. A total of about 470,000 distinct CDR3 sequences appear in this sample, 20% to 25% of them only once. Approximately 6.4% of the sample is taken by the ten largest.

The sample was peripheral blood mononuclear cells (PBMCs), taken when the disease was refractory, from a patient treated with antithyroid drugs. These receptors were obtained from a female donor with Graves disease.

This clonotype has a single count. The gene calls are TRBV7-6 and TRBJ2-2; possibly TRBD2 for D (5 bases). The CDR3 has 16 amino acids. V was cut by 5 bases and J by 2 bases, with 15 bases left in between. CDR1 and CDR2 from the germline V gene are SGHVS and FNYEAQ. The CDR3 DNA sequence: TGTGCCAGCAGCCCCCTGCAGGAGGCCAACACCGGGGAGCTGTTTTTT. This translates into CASSPLQEANTGELFF. The full variable domain, completed using reference TRBV7-6 and TRBJ2-2, is GAGVSQSPRYKVTKRGQDVALRCDPISGHVSLYWYRQALGQGPEFLTYFNYEAQQDKSGLPNDRFSAERPEGSISTLTIQRTEQRDSAMYRCASSPLQEANTGELFFGEGSRLTVL.

This clonotype was seen at least ten times. The V gene is TRBV27, the J gene TRBJ1-3; no clear D. Trimming removed 5 bases from V and 0 bases from J, with 5 bases in between. The CDR3 totals 13 residues. Germline-derived CDR1 and CDR2 are MNHEY and SMNVEV (reference sequence). The DNA for the CDR3 is TGTGCCAGCAGTAGGAGCTCTGGAAACACCATATATTTT. Translating it yields CASSRSSGNTIYF.

In its sample, this clonotype was seen many times. The chain recombines TRBV6-1 with TRBJ1-2; the D is unclear. This CDR3 is 14 amino acids long. V shed 4 bases and J shed 0 bases, with 9 bases lying between them. Germline values: CDR1 MNHNS, CDR2 SASEGT. The CDR3 sequence is CASSVEVTNYGYTF. The CDR3 coding sequence is TGTGCCAGCAGTGTTGAAGTAACTAACTATGGCTACACCTTC.

The CDR3 DNA follows: TGTGCCAGCAGCCAAGAGCCCGGGGAGCTGTTTTTT. Translating gives CASSQEPGELFF. The chain couples TRBV3-1 to TRBJ2-2; no clear D gene. V was clipped by 0 bases and J by 6 bases, with 2 bases between them. Germline V lookup: CDR1 LGHDT, CDR2 YNNKEL (reference sequence). The CDR3 runs 12 residues.

This clonotype was detected a few times. V and J are TRBV6-4 and TRBJ2-4; 7 bases are shared with TRBD1. The CDR3 loop spans 15 amino acids. V was pared by 7 bases and J by 7 bases, with 13 bases of the junction left unmatched. Germline V lookup: CDR1 MRHNA, CDR2 SNTAGT. This CDR3 reads CASTQGEQGRNIQYF. The CDR3 region has the DNA TGTGCCAGCACCCAGGGGGAACAGGGAAGGAACATTCAGTACTTC.

This clonotype was observed at least ten times. This rearrangement joins TRBV9 to TRBJ1-2, with D possibly TRBD1 on 6 matching bases. Germline values: CDR1 SGDLS, CDR2 YYNGEE. Trimming removed 3 bases from V and 7 bases from J, with 10 bases in between. This CDR3 comprises 12 residues. CDR3 residues: CASSATGLGYTF. The CDR3 DNA sequence: TGTGCCAGCAGCGCAACAGGGCTTGGCTACACCTTC.

This clonotype was observed many times. The J gene is TRBJ2-7, the V gene TRBV20-1; 7 nucleotides line up with TRBD1. The V segment lost 0 bases and the J segment 3 bases; nucleotides outside the gene matches: 5. The CDR3 is 14 amino acids. Germline V gene lookup returns CDR1 DFQATT and CDR2 SNEGSKA (reference sequence). The CDR3, as DNA: TGCAGTGCTAGAGACCCGTGGACAGGCTACGAGCAGTACTTC. Its protein is CSARDPWTGYEQYF.

In this sample, this clonotype turned up many times. This sequence joins TRBV28 and TRBJ1-6, with 8 bases identical to TRBD1. Germline V gives CDR1 MDHEN, CDR2 SYDVKM. CDR3 length: 15 amino acids. V lost 2 bases, J lost 8 bases, and 5 bases stayed unmatched. The CDR3 is CASSLSAGGHSPLHF. The CDR3 DNA reads as TGTGCCAGCAGTTTAAGTGCAGGGGGCCATTCACCCCTCCACTTT.

The CDR3 loop reads CASSPPAAPGVNGYTF. For the CDR3, the DNA is TGTGCCAGCTCACCACCTGCAGCGCCTGGTGTGAATGGCTACACCTTC. The V and J genes are TRBV18 and TRBJ1-2; D unclear. V lost 0 bases and J lost 6, with 17 bases in between. The CDR3 totals 16 residues. Per germline, CDR1 KGHSH and CDR2 LQKENI.

This clonotype showed up many times. For the CDR3, the DNA is TGTGCCAGCAGCTCAGGGGCAGGGGAAAAACTGTTTTTT. Translation gives CASSSGAGEKLFF. The chain carries TRBV27 and TRBJ1-4; D might be TRBD1 (6 bases). V was pared by 6 bases and J by 8 bases, with 13 bases between. Germline-derived CDR1 and CDR2 are MNHEY and SMNVEV (reference sequence). The CDR3 covers 13 residues. Full variable domain (rest looked up from reference TRBV27 and TRBJ1-4): EAQVTQNPRYLITVTGKKLTVTCSQNMNHEYMSWYRQDPGLGLRQIYYSMNVEVTDKGDVPEGYKVSRKEKRNFPLILESPSPNQTSLYFCASSSGAGEKLFFGSGTQLSVL.

This clonotype was seen at least ten times. This rearrangement joins TRBV12-3 or TRBV12-4 to TRBJ2-2; 9 positions match TRBD1. The CDR3 contains 15 residues. Unmatched junction bases numbered 3, after V lost 5 bases and J lost 2 bases. CDR3 in amino acids: CASSGDRANTGELFF. In DNA, the CDR3 is TGTGCCAGCAGTGGGGACAGGGCAAACACCGGGGAGCTGTTTTTT.

About this clonotype itself: This may come from a read error, since a much larger clone is one base off. This sequence joins TRBV6-1 and TRBJ2-5; D is ambiguous. V was cut by 5 bases and J by 3 bases, with 10 bases left in between. Germline-derived CDR1 and CDR2 are MNHNS and SASEGT. The CDR3 spans 13 residues. As DNA, the CDR3 is TGTGCCAGCAGTCCGGCCAGAAAAGAGACCCAGTACTTC. This sequence encodes CASSPARKETQYF.

Ten or more counts support this clonotype. V usage is TRBV30 and J usage is TRBJ1-6, with D unresolved. CDR1 GTSNPN and CDR2 SVGIG come from the germline V gene (reference sequence). This CDR3 comprises 14 residues. Deletions cut 3 bases from V and 10 bases from J, with 16 bases between. CDR3 region: CAWRSARSGSPLHF. The CDR3 DNA reads TGTGCCTGGAGGTCGGCCAGGTCGGGATCACCCCTCCACTTT.

The V and J genes are TRBV20-1 and TRBJ2-1; 12 bases are shared with TRBD2. The length of the CDR3 is 17 residues. Germline trimming cut 0 bases from V and 0 bases from J; bases unmatched to any gene: 3. Germline CDR1 and CDR2: DFQATT and SNEGSKA (reference sequence). The CDR3 loop is CSARDRTSGASYNEQFF. Written as DNA, the CDR3 is TGCAGTGCTAGAGATCGGACTAGCGGGGCCTCCTACAATGAGCAGTTCTTC.

This clonotype was detected a few times. The chain uses TRBV15 and TRBJ2-4; D gene unclear. Germline CDR1 is LNHNV and CDR2 is YYDKDF (reference sequence). The CDR3 totals 16 residues. The V and J ends lost 0 bases and 1 base respectively, with 10 bases between them. This CDR3 is CATSRDSFGAKNIQYF. The CDR3 DNA is TGTGCCACCAGCAGAGATAGCTTCGGGGCCAAAAACATTCAGTACTTC. Variable domain in full (rest from reference TRBV15 and TRBJ2-4): DAMVIQNPRYQVTQFGKPVTLSCSQTLNHNVMYWYQQKSSQAPKLLFHYYDKDFNNEADTPDNFQSRRPNTSFCFLDIRSPGLGDTAMYLCATSRDSFGAKNIQYFGAGTRLSVL.

This clonotype came up many times. The V and J genes are TRBV20-1 and TRBJ1-1, with D perhaps matching TRBD1 (5 bases). This CDR3 spans 13 amino acids. V lost 7 bases, J lost 0 bases, and 12 bases lay in between. The germline CDR1 and CDR2 sequences are DFQATT and SNEGSKA (reference sequence). The CDR3 sequence: CSGAGDVNTEAFF. The DNA of the CDR3 is TGCAGTGGGGCGGGGGACGTGAACACTGAAGCTTTCTTT.

V usage is TRBV7-2 and J usage is TRBJ2-4; TRBD1 matches 7 bases. Germline values: CDR1 SGHTA, CDR2 FQGNSA. V lost 5 bases to trimming and J lost 5 bases; unmatched junction nucleotides: 6. The CDR3 is 14 residues long. The CDR3 nucleotides read TGTGCCAGCAGCCTAAAGGGGGCGGAAAACATTCAGTACTTC. Its protein product is CASSLKGAENIQYF.

This clonotype was counted ten times or more. The chain has TRBV27 and TRBJ1-2, with D perhaps matching TRBD1 (5 bases). From germline, CDR1 is MNHEY and CDR2 SMNVEV (reference sequence). CDR3 length: 13 amino acids. The V gene lost 6 bases and the J gene lost 8 bases, with 16 bases spanning the gap. This CDR3 is CASRPGTLGGYTF. The CDR3 coding sequence is TGTGCCAGCAGGCCCGGGACCTTAGGGGGCTACACCTTC.

This clonotype was picked up many times. The rearrangement uses TRBV15 and TRBJ1-4; D is undetermined. The CDR3 is made up of 13 amino acids. V was clipped by 3 bases and J by 3 bases, with 5 bases between them. In germline, CDR1 is LNHNV, CDR2 YYDKDF (reference sequence). The CDR3 sequence is CATSSPPNEKLFF. CDR3 coding DNA: TGTGCCACCAGCAGCCCTCCTAATGAAAAACTGTTTTTT.